These 18 T cell receptor beta chains came from one sample sequenced in a study of T cell repertoires in cytomegalovirus infection. TCRdb passed the reads through MiXCR, listing each CDR3 protein once. The sample consists of approximately 260,000 distinct CDR3 sequences, 15% to 20% of them appearing once. Source material: CD8+ T cells from PBMCs. These receptors were obtained from a human donor in good health (CMV status not recorded). Some clones in this sample may be carry-over from other donors' samples.

Ten or more counts support this clonotype. V is TRBV7-9 and J is TRBJ1-3; D ambiguous. V lost 7 bases and J lost 0, with 13 bases in between. Germline loops: CDR1 SEHNR, CDR2 FQNEAQ (reference sequence). The length of the CDR3 is 15 residues. The CDR3 region has the DNA TGTGCCAGCATCCCCCCGAGGAGCTCTGGAAACACCATATATTTT. Amino acids: CASIPPRSSGNTIYF.

Many counts were recorded for this clonotype. The V gene is TRBV7-2, the J gene TRBJ1-6; no clear D. Between the trimmed V and J ends, which lost 4 bases and 2 bases, there was a span of 9 bases. CDR3 length equals 15 residues. The germline V gene encodes CDR1 SGHTA and CDR2 FQGNSA. DNA for the CDR3: TGTGCCAGCAGCTCTGACACGGCCTATAATTCACCCCTCCACTTT. This codes for CASSSDTAYNSPLHF.

V usage is TRBV20-1 and J usage is TRBJ1-5, with 7 bases fitting TRBD1. Germline trimming cut 5 bases from V and 6 bases from J; bases unmatched to any gene: 16. Per the germline V gene, CDR1 is DFQATT and CDR2 is SNEGSKA (reference sequence). This CDR3 is 16 amino acids long. The CDR3 loop is CSAPTTLTGDAQPQHF. DNA for the CDR3: TGCAGTGCTCCCACAACCTTAACAGGGGATGCTCAGCCCCAGCATTTT.

In its sample, this clonotype was seen many times. This chain connects TRBV7-2 to TRBJ1-4; D call uncertain. Trimming took 5 bases from V and 1 from J, leaving 11 bases between them. The CDR3 is 15 residues long. Germline V lookup: CDR1 SGHTA, CDR2 FQGNSA. As DNA, the CDR3 is TGTGCCAGCAGCCGTCGGCCTGTAACTAATGAAAAACTGTTTTTT. Protein: CASSRRPVTNEKLFF.

The chain carries TRBV4-1 and TRBJ2-2, with a possible D match to TRBD1 (5 bases). CDR3 size: 18 residues. Germline-derived CDR1 and CDR2 are MGHRA and YSYEKL. V was shortened by 0 bases and J by 0 bases, with 14 bases between the two germline ends. DNA for the CDR3: TGCGCCAGCAGCCAAGAGGGGCGAAGCCCCGCGAACACCGGGGAGCTGTTTTTT. Translated: CASSQEGRSPANTGELFF.

The genes are TRBV29-1 and TRBJ2-1; TRBD1 or TRBD2 may be the D gene (5 bases each). Germline CDR1 and CDR2: SQVTM and ANQGSEA. The CDR3 sequence is 17 residues long. V was trimmed by 4 bases and J by 4 bases, leaving 23 bases between them. CDR3 bases: TGCAGCGTTGTGGGAGTTGAGAGCGTAGGGGTTTACAATGAGCAGTTCTTC. Translation gives CSVVGVESVGVYNEQFF.

This clonotype appeared a few times. The chain uses TRBV4-2 and TRBJ2-2; the D gene is possibly TRBD2 (6 bases). Trimming cost V 0 bases and J 4 bases, with 15 bases left between them. Germline loops: CDR1 LGHNA, CDR2 YNFKEQ. The CDR3 loop spans 17 amino acids. This CDR3 is CASSQEFAGSGTGELFF. The CDR3 nucleotides read TGTGCCAGCAGCCAAGAGTTCGCGGGGTCGGGCACCGGGGAGCTGTTTTTT.

The sample holds a few counts of this clonotype. The chain recombines TRBV7-9 with TRBJ1-1, with a tentative D call TRBD1 (5 bases). The CDR3 totals 13 residues. Looked up from germline, CDR1 is SEHNR and CDR2 is FQNEAQ (reference sequence). V was pared by 5 bases and J by 1 base, with 8 bases between. Here the CDR3 DNA reads TGTGCCAGCAGCAAGACAGAGAACACTGAAGCTTTCTTT. It codes for CASSKTENTEAFF.

A few counts support this clonotype. This sequence joins TRBV29-1 and TRBJ2-7, with TRBD1 identical over 9 bases. CDR1 and CDR2 (germline): SQVTM, ANQGSEA. CDR3 length: 15 amino acids. The ends lost 2 bases at V and 5 bases at J; junction bases unmatched: 10. The CDR3 sequence is CSVELTGTGYNEQYF. The CDR3, as DNA: TGCAGCGTTGAACTTACCGGGACAGGGTATAACGAGCAGTACTTC.

Many counts were recorded for this clonotype. The chain joins TRBV7-2 to TRBJ1-1, with TRBD1 as a possible D gene (6 bases). The V gene's germline CDR1 is SGHTA and CDR2 FQGNSA. The CDR3 runs to 18 residues. Trimming pared 3 bases from V and 6 bases from J, leaving 26 bases between. In DNA form, the CDR3 reads TGTGCCAGCAGCTTCGGCGTCGGGGGTACAGTAGGGGGACCTGAAGCTTTCTTT. Its translation: CASSFGVGGTVGGPEAFF.

In its sample, this clonotype was seen a few times. This chain connects TRBV5-1 to TRBJ1-1; 8 bases fit TRBD1. V lost 3 bases, J lost 5 bases, and 9 bases stayed unmatched. Germline V gene sequence: CDR1 SGHRS, CDR2 YFSETQ. There are 15 residues in the CDR3. CDR3 residues: CASSYVGQGATEAFF. The CDR3 coding sequence is TGCGCCAGCAGCTACGTAGGGCAGGGGGCAACTGAAGCTTTCTTT.

This clonotype was counted a few times. The rearrangement links TRBV20-1 to TRBJ1-6; D is possibly TRBD1 (5 bases). V shed 6 bases and J shed 10 bases, with 16 bases lying between them. Germline CDR1 and CDR2: DFQATT and SNEGSKA (reference sequence). The length of the CDR3 is 13 residues. The CDR3 loop is CSAPGRAGSPLHF. CDR3 bases: TGCAGTGCCCCGGGTCGTGCAGGGTCACCCCTCCACTTT.

The V gene is TRBV6-6, the J gene TRBJ2-1; D may be TRBD1 (6 bases). Trimming left V 5 bases short and J 9 bases short, with 20 bases between. The CDR3 extends over 15 amino acids. The V gene's germline CDR1 is MNHNY and CDR2 SVGAGI (reference sequence). The DNA of the CDR3 is TGTGCCAGCAGTGGGCCCCTAACAGGGATTGCTGAGCAGTTCTTC. Translated: CASSGPLTGIAEQFF.

This clonotype was seen many times. V is TRBV7-4 and J is TRBJ1-1; D perhaps matches TRBD1 (5 bases). Germline V gene sequence: CDR1 SGHVT, CDR2 SQSDAQ. Trimming shortened V by 5 bases and J by 5 bases, and 27 bases separated the two germline ends. The CDR3 has 18 residues. CDR3 in amino acids: CASSGGGRKQGEYTEAFF. The CDR3 nucleotides are TGTGCCAGCAGCGGGGGGGGGAGGAAACAAGGGGAATATACTGAAGCTTTCTTT.

V is TRBV28 and J is TRBJ2-7, with D maybe TRBD1 (5 bases). CDR1 is MDHEN and CDR2 is SYDVKM in the germline V gene. Trimming cost V 3 bases and J 0 bases, with 12 bases left between them. The length of the CDR3 is 15 residues. CDR3 DNA sequence: TGTGCCAGCAGTTTGTCCCAGACAGCCTCCTACGAGCAGTACTTC. The encoded protein is CASSLSQTASYEQYF.

This clonotype was found many times. The chain employs TRBV7-2 and TRBJ2-7; D could derive from TRBD1 or TRBD2 (5 bases each). This CDR3 is built from 14 residues. Trimming cost V 1 base and J 2 bases, with 9 bases left between them. The germline V gene encodes CDR1 SGHTA and CDR2 FQGNSA. DNA of the CDR3: TGTGCCAGCAGCTTAGGAGGGACGCCCTACGAGCAGTACTTC. Translated: CASSLGGTPYEQYF.

The rearrangement joins TRBV20-1 to TRBJ2-2; D ambiguous. The CDR3 is 14 residues long. CDR1 and CDR2 (germline): DFQATT, SNEGSKA (reference sequence). The V end lost 1 base, the J end lost 3 bases, and 9 bases lay between the germline ends. This CDR3 is CSARGTTDTGELFF. The DNA for the CDR3 is TGCAGTGCTAGAGGCACTACCGACACCGGGGAGCTGTTTTTT.

The rearrangement uses TRBV19 and TRBJ2-1; 11 positions agree with TRBD2. Trimming took 5 bases from V and 7 from J; bases not matched to a gene: 10. CDR3 length: 16 amino acids. Germline CDR1 and CDR2: LNHDA and SQIVND (reference sequence). This chain's CDR3 is CASSARLAGKKNEQFF. The CDR3 DNA reads as TGTGCCAGTAGTGCCAGACTAGCGGGGAAAAAAAATGAGCAGTTCTTC. The full variable domain, completed using reference TRBV19 and TRBJ2-1, is DGGITQSPKYLFRKEGQNVTLSCEQNLNHDAMYWYRQDPGQGLRLIYYSQIVNDFQKGDIAEGYSVSREKKESFPLTVTSAQKNPTAFYLCASSARLAGKKNEQFFGPGTRLTVL.